This T cell receptor (beta chain) appears in the sequencing data of a study of T cells after yellow fever vaccination. This clonotype was counted ten times or more. Antigen specificity is unknown. Overall study findings and caveats: Though it reached lower strength, the secondary response hit its peak faster, day 5 versus 15. One caveat is that FACS-sorted repertoires could contain abundant clonotypes contaminating from the bulk population. Post-booster repertoires again held most primary-vaccination clones (approximately 96% CD4, about 88% CD8).

5'RACE template switching added a universal primer site and UMIs to TCR cDNA. TCRdb re-analysed the 5' RACE reads in MiXCR, keeping a single row per CDR3 protein. The repertoire consists of hundreds of thousands of distinct CDR3 sequences, with roughly 12% occurring once and the leading ten covering roughly 18%. V was clipped by 2 bases and J by 8 bases; unmatched bases: 8. This CDR3 is built from 15 residues. Germline V gene sequence: CDR1 SQVTM, CDR2 ANQGSEA. The chain couples TRBV29-1 to TRBJ2-1, with TRBD1 matching over 11 bases. Sequenced material: PBMCs, taken on the day of the first yellow fever vaccination. The source is a man aged 18 to 30 who received the YFV17D yellow fever vaccine. CDR3 sequence: CSVETGDRGRYEQFF. DNA of the CDR3: TGCAGCGTTGAAACGGGGGACAGGGGGAGGTATGAGCAGTTCTTC.